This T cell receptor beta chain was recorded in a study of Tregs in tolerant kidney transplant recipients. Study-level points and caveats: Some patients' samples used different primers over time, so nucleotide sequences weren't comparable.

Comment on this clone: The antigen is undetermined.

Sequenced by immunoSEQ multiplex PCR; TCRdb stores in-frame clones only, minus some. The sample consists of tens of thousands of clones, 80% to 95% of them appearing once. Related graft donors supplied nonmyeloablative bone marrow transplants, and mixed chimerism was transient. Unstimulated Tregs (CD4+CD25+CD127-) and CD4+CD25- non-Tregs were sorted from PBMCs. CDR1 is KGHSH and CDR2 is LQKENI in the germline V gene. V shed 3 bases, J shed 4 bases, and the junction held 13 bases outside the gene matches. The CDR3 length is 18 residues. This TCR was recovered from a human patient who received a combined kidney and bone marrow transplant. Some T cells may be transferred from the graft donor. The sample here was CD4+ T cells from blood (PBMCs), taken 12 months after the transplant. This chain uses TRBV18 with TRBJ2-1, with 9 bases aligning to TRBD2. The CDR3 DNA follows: TGTGCCAGCTCACCTCGGACTTCCGCTAGCGGGGCTTACAATGAGCAGTTCTTC. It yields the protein CASSPRTSASGAYNEQFF.